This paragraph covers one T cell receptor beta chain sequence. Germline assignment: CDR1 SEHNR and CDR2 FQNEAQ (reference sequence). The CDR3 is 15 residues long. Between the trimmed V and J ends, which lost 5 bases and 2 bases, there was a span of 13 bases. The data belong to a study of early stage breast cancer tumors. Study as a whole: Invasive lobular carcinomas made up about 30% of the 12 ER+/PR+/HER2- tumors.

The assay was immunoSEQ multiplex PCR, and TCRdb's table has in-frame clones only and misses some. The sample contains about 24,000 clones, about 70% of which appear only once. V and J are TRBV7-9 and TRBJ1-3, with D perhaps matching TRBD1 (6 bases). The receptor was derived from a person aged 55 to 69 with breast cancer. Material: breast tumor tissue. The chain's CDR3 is CASSPWGGPGNTIYF. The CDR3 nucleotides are TGTGCCAGCAGCCCGTGGGGGGGCCCTGGAAACACCATATATTTT.